This TCR beta chain was recorded in a study of blood T cell repertoires in COVID-19. Study in general: Whether acute or convalescent, the COVID-19 samples came from the United States, Italy and Spain. Sample material is recorded as cDNA or gDNA derived from T cells, B-cell-depleted T cells, or PBMCs.

Original data processing: Reference gene primer amplification yielded estimated nucleated cell counts. Sequencing used immunoSEQ multiplex PCR; TCRdb keeps in-frame clones, though not all of them. V and J calls and clone size are as listed in that table; D and trimming were resolved from the DNA. The sample lists over 30,000 clones; 80% to 90% were seen once. The CDR3 is 15 residues long. V was pared by 2 bases and J by 8 bases, with 9 bases of the junction left unmatched. Germline V lookup: CDR1 SGDLS, CDR2 YYNGEE. Sequences were obtained from peripheral blood. This chain links TRBV9 with TRBJ2-1, with 8 bases aligning to TRBD2. This clonotype was sampled from a man aged 45-65 years with acute or convalescent COVID-19. In DNA, the CDR3 is TGTGCCAGCAGCGTCTCGCGGGGGGCCTTGGATGAGCAGTTCTTC. Translated: CASSVSRGALDEQFF.